This is a list of T cell receptor beta chains from one sample in a study of T cell repertoires in cytomegalovirus infection. Using its own MiXCR run on the reads, TCRdb lists one record per CDR3 protein. The sample lists about 700,000 distinct CDR3 sequences; roughly 33% were seen once. These receptors have no identified antigens. Sequencing was performed on cultured PBMCs, taken from culture after CMV antigen stimulation. The receptors come from a human donor in good health (CMV status not recorded). Some clones in this sample may be carry-over from other donors' samples. Both conserved end residues are part of each CDR3. D genes are given only for firm matches. Only some rows state a clone size, as once, few, many or a class for expanded clones.

abundance | d_gene | j_gene | v_gene | CDR3nt | CDR3aa
- | - | TRBJ1-4 | TRBV6-8 | TGTGCCAGCAGTTCGTTCGGGACGCGGGGGGAAAAACTGTTTTTT | CASSSFGTRGEKLFF
- | - | TRBJ2-6 | TRBV7-4 | TGTGCCAGCACCTCTGCTTATTCTGGGGCCAACGTCCTGACTTTC | CASTSAYSGANVLTF
- | TRBD2 | TRBJ2-3 | TRBV15 | TGTGCCACCAGCAGTTTCAGCGGGGTCTTCACAGATACGCAGTATTTT | CATSSFSGVFTDTQYF
- | - | TRBJ2-7 | TRBV28 | TGTGCCAGCAGTTTCAGGACTCCTTTTGTGCAGTACTTC | CASSFRTPFVQYF
- | - | TRBJ2-3 | TRBV12-3/TRBV12-4 | TGTGCCAGCAGTAGAACTAGCTCGGGCACAGATACGCAGTATTTT | CASSRTSSGTDTQYF
- | - | TRBJ1-4 | TRBV6-2/TRBV6-3 | TGTGCCAGCAGTTACTCGGCGGACACATCAAGGCTGTTTTTT | CASSYSADTSRLFF
- | TRBD2 | TRBJ2-1 | TRBV12-3/TRBV12-4 | TGTGCCAGCAGTCACACTAGCGGGCACAATGAGCAGTTCTTC | CASSHTSGHNEQFF
- | - | TRBJ1-4 | TRBV6-6 | TGTGCCAGCGCCCCGGGGTCGGAACTGTTTTTT | CASAPGSELFF
- | TRBD1 | TRBJ2-3 | TRBV28 | TGTGCCAGCAGTTTATGGGGACAGGGAAATACGCAGTATTTT | CASSLWGQGNTQYF
few | - | TRBJ1-1 | TRBV7-9 | TGTGCCAGCAGCTCCCTCACCTTAACAGGGAACACTGAAGCTTTCTTT | CASSSLTLTGNTEAFF
- | TRBD2 | TRBJ2-7 | TRBV11-2 | TGTGCCAGCAGCCCCCGGGCGGTAGCGGGGAGTTACGAGCAGTACTTC | CASSPRAVAGSYEQYF
- | TRBD1 | TRBJ1-1 | TRBV6-6 | TGTGCCAGCAGTTACGGACAGGGGGCCGACACTGAAGCTTTCTTT | CASSYGQGADTEAFF
- | TRBD1 | TRBJ2-5 | TRBV9 | TGTGCCAGCAGAGGACAGGGCGGGACCCAGTACTTC | CASRGQGGTQYF
- | - | TRBJ1-5 | TRBV6-1 | TGTGCCAGCAGTGAAGTGGGCCGGCAGCCCCAGCATTTT | CASSEVGRQPQHF
once | TRBD2 | TRBJ2-2 | TRBV5-4 | TGTGCCAGCAGCGAGGGACTAATTTTCGCTGCGAACACCGGGGAGCTGTTTTTT | CASSEGLIFAANTGELFF
- | - | TRBJ2-3 | TRBV2 | TGTGCCAGCAGTGAACTAGCGAAGTCAGATACGCAGTATTTT | CASSELAKSDTQYF
- | - | TRBJ1-4 | TRBV2 | TGTGCCAGCAGCGTTCTATTTCGGGTCGAAAAACTGTTTTTT | CASSVLFRVEKLFF
- | - | TRBJ1-1 | TRBV2 | TGTGCCAGCAGACACGGGGGAGGGCTGAGCGAAGCTTTCTTT | CASRHGGGLSEAFF
- | TRBD1 | TRBJ2-5 | TRBV7-9 | TGTGCCAGCAGCCAACGAACAGGGGTCGGGAAAGAGACCCAGTACTTC | CASSQRTGVGKETQYF
- | TRBD1 | TRBJ1-5 | TRBV19 | TGTGCCAGTAGTCGACAGGGAGTCCTTAGCAATCAGCCCCAGCATTTT | CASSRQGVLSNQPQHF
- | TRBD2 | TRBJ2-5 | TRBV20-1 | TGCAGTGCTAGAGATCTGAGCGGGACAGAGACCCAGTACTTC | CSARDLSGTETQYF
few | - | TRBJ1-5 | TRBV7-2 | TGTGCCAGCAGCTTAATGGGGGGCGAGCAGCCCCAGCATTTT | CASSLMGGEQPQHF
- | - | TRBJ1-5 | TRBV27 | TGTGCCAGCAGTTTCCGCATGGACAGCACCTCACGGCAGCCCCAGCATTTT | CASSFRMDSTSRQPQHF
few | - | TRBJ2-3 | TRBV7-8 | TGTGCCAGCAGCTTAAGGGGGGAACTAGCTCCCACAGATACGCAGTATTTT | CASSLRGELAPTDTQYF
- | TRBD1 | TRBJ1-2 | TRBV2 | TGTGCCAGTTGGCGACAGGGAAATTATGGCTACACCTTC | CASWRQGNYGYTF
- | - | TRBJ2-1 | TRBV20-1 | TGCAGTGCTAGGTACTCGGAGGTGAGCTCCTACAATGAGCAGTTCTTC | CSARYSEVSSYNEQFF
- | - | TRBJ2-7 | TRBV20-1 | TGCAGTGCTAGACCCGCCAGGGGAGGCTCCTACGAGCAGTACTTC | CSARPARGGSYEQYF
few | - | TRBJ2-1 | TRBV7-6 | TGTGCCAGCAGCTCCCTGTTTGGGGGATTTCGGAATGAGCAGTTCTTC | CASSSLFGGFRNEQFF
- | TRBD2 | TRBJ2-1 | TRBV6-5 | TGTGCCAGCGGGCGGGGGGGACTTGGGTACAATGAGCAGTTCTTC | CASGRGGLGYNEQFF
few | - | TRBJ1-1 | TRBV12-3/TRBV12-4 | TGTGCCAGCAGTTCCTCCTGGGACGGCGAAGCTTTCTTT | CASSSSWDGEAFF
- | - | TRBJ1-5 | TRBV15 | TGTGCCACCAGCAGAGGAGGACGGCGGAATCAGCCCCAGCATTTT | CATSRGGRRNQPQHF
many | TRBD2 | TRBJ2-1 | TRBV20-1 | TGCAGTGCTAGAGAGGAGGGGACTAGCGTCAATGAGCAGTTCTTC | CSAREEGTSVNEQFF
- | - | TRBJ1-3 | TRBV7-2 | TGTGCCAGCAGCTTAGCTGCGGGTGGAAGCACCATATATTTT | CASSLAAGGSTIYF
many | - | TRBJ1-2 | TRBV7-2 | TGTGCCAGCGGACGAGGGAGCGACTATGGCTACACCTTC | CASGRGSDYGYTF
- | TRBD2 | TRBJ2-1 | TRBV19 | TGTGCCAGTACCGAATCGGGCCTAGCGGCCTACAATGAGCAGTTCTTC | CASTESGLAAYNEQFF
- | - | TRBJ2-2 | TRBV14 | TGTGCCAGCAGCCAAGTTCCTTGGGCCCTCGAGAACACCGGGGAGCTGTTTTTT | CASSQVPWALENTGELFF
- | TRBD1 | TRBJ1-2 | TRBV5-1 | TGCGCCAGCAGCAAGGGGACAGCCTACACCTTC | CASSKGTAYTF
- | - | TRBJ1-1 | TRBV6-5 | TGTGCCAGCAACTACGGGGGACGGGGCACTGAAGCTTTCTTT | CASNYGGRGTEAFF
- | - | TRBJ2-7 | TRBV27 | TGTGCCACCAAGGTCCTCCGAGAAGCTTACGAGCAGTACTTC | CATKVLREAYEQYF
few | TRBD1 | TRBJ1-1 | TRBV7-9 | TGTGCCAGCAGCCTCCGGGACAGTTCTTTCTCTGAAGCTTTCTTT | CASSLRDSSFSEAFF
- | TRBD1 | TRBJ1-2 | TRBV12-3/TRBV12-4 | TGTGCCAGCAGTATAGGGGGCAACTATGGCTACACCTTC | CASSIGGNYGYTF
- | TRBD2 | TRBJ2-3 | TRBV19 | TGTGCCAGTAACAACGGGGGGACGGTAGCGGGTACGCAGTATTTT | CASNNGGTVAGTQYF
- | TRBD2 | TRBJ2-7 | TRBV20-1 | TGCAGTGCCCCCGGGACCAACATCCCCACTAGCGGGGGGGTCTACGAGCAGTACTTC | CSAPGTNIPTSGGVYEQYF
many | - | TRBJ1-1 | TRBV7-6 | TGTGCCAGCAGCCCTACGGTGTCAGGGGTTCTGCCTGAAGCTTTCTTT | CASSPTVSGVLPEAFF
- | - | TRBJ1-6 | TRBV6-2/TRBV6-3 | TGTGCCAGCAGCAAGGGGTCGGATTATAATTCACCCCTCCACTTT | CASSKGSDYNSPLHF
- | - | TRBJ1-5 | TRBV6-6 | TGTGCCAGCAGTTACTCGAGGCAGGTTAGCAATCAGCCCCAGCATTTT | CASSYSRQVSNQPQHF
- | - | TRBJ1-1 | TRBV6-6 | TGTGCCAGCAGTCTGGGGTGGACTGGCACTGAAGCTTTCTTT | CASSLGWTGTEAFF
- | - | TRBJ1-2 | TRBV5-4 | TGTGCCAGCAAAATCGACAGGTCGAGCCTCTATGGCTACACCTTC | CASKIDRSSLYGYTF
few | - | TRBJ2-2 | TRBV10-3 | TGTGCCATCACCCCGAACACCGGGGAGCTGTTTTTT | CAITPNTGELFF
- | - | TRBJ2-7 | TRBV2 | TGTGCCAGCAGTGAAGCTTGGCTAGTTCTCATCTACGAGCAGTACTTC | CASSEAWLVLIYEQYF
few | TRBD1 | TRBJ2-2 | TRBV7-2 | TGTGCCAGCAGCTTTACACAGGGGGGCACCGGGGAGCTGTTTTTT | CASSFTQGGTGELFF
once | - | TRBJ2-7 | TRBV5-1 | TGCGCCAGCAGCTCCTGGGGGGGGCCCTACGAGCAGTACTTC | CASSSWGGPYEQYF
few | - | TRBJ1-5 | TRBV19 | TGTGCCAGTAGTATAATGGGGCCTGAAGGGTTCAATCAGCCCCAGCATTTT | CASSIMGPEGFNQPQHF
once | - | TRBJ2-7 | TRBV7-2 | TGTGCCAGCAGCTTACTCCCTAGCTCAGCCGAGCAGTACTTC | CASSLLPSSAEQYF
- | - | TRBJ2-7 | TRBV6-2/TRBV6-3 | TGTGCCAGCAGTTACATCGGGGTCACCTACGAGCAGTGCTTC | CASSYIGVTYEQCF
many | TRBD2 | TRBJ2-5 | TRBV7-2 | TGTGCCAGCAGCCCCCGGGGAAGCGGGAGACCAGGGTTCCAGGAGACCCAGTACTTC | CASSPRGSGRPGFQETQYF